These 30 T cell receptor beta chains were all obtained from the same sample, sequenced in a study of CD8 T cells in Susac syndrome (dated 2019 in TCRdb). The library was generated by the immunoSEQ multiplex PCR assay. RNA was extracted using the RNeasy kit, and roughly 0.5 to 1 ug of the RNA was reverse transcribed with random hexamers. TCRdb reworked the public reads: Q25 trimming with fastp, MiXCR clone assembly, productive beta chains retained. Rows merge per CDR3 protein into single entries with the most common DNA and genes. This sample has some 450,000 distinct CDR3 sequences in its table, and approximately 85% of those were observed once. Approximately 0.12% of the sample comes from the top ten. The sample comprised CD8+ T cells from PBMCs. Every receptor here comes from a human donor with multiple sclerosis.

This sequence joins TRBV28 and TRBJ1-1; TRBD1 might be the D (5 bases). Germline CDR1 reads MDHEN; CDR2 reads SYDVKM. Deletions cut 6 bases from V and 1 base from J, with 9 bases between. The CDR3 runs to 13 residues. The CDR3 reads CASRGGTNTEAFF. The CDR3 DNA is TGTGCCAGCAGGGGTGGGACGAACACTGAAGCTTTCTTT.

V gene TRBV12-3 or TRBV12-4 combines with J gene TRBJ1-5; D ambiguous. CDR3 length: 14 residues. V was cut by 2 bases and J by 4 bases, with 9 bases left in between. Here the CDR3 reads CASSLLSENQPQHF. CDR3 DNA: TGTGCCAGCAGTTTACTCAGCGAGAATCAGCCCCAGCATTTT.

The V call is TRBV6-2 or TRBV6-3, the J call TRBJ2-1, with a possible D match to TRBD1 (5 bases). Germline V gene sequence: CDR1 MNHEY, CDR2 SVGEGT. This CDR3 region has 14 residues. Trimming pared 2 bases from V and 7 bases from J, leaving 12 bases between. CDR3: CASSYRGTINEQFF. DNA for the CDR3: TGTGCCAGCAGTTACAGGGGAACTATTAATGAGCAGTTCTTC.

The rearrangement links TRBV2 to TRBJ2-1, with 10 bases lining up with TRBD2. The CDR3 runs to 16 residues. Germline values: CDR1 SNHLY, CDR2 FYNNEI. With 0 bases clipped from V and 7 bases from J, the junction kept 6 bases outside the gene matches. Here the CDR3 DNA reads TGTGCCAGCAGTGAAGCGCAGCGGGAGGGCCGTAATGAGCAGTTCTTC. This translates into CASSEAQREGRNEQFF.

This rearrangement joins TRBV5-1 to TRBJ1-1; D possibly corresponds to TRBD1 (5 bases). The CDR3 loop spans 16 amino acids. Trimming cost V 0 bases and J 3 bases, with 15 bases left between them. The germline gives CDR1 SGHRS, CDR2 YFSETQ. The CDR3 DNA is TGCGCCAGCAGCTTGGCGCAGGGAGGATATGACACTGAAGCTTTCTTT. Translated: CASSLAQGGYDTEAFF.

V gene TRBV7-9 combines with J gene TRBJ1-2; 9 positions agree with TRBD1. V gave up 4 bases and J gave up 6 bases; unmatched junction bases: 9. The CDR3 is 15 residues long. The germline CDR1 and CDR2 sequences are SEHNR and FQNEAQ (reference sequence). CDR3: CASSYGTGKVDGYTF. DNA for the CDR3: TGTGCCAGCAGCTACGGGACAGGGAAGGTGGATGGCTACACCTTC.

This clonotype was observed once. J is TRBJ2-1 and V is TRBV18, with TRBD2 as a possible D gene (6 bases). Deletions cut 7 bases from V and 4 bases from J, with 14 bases between. Germline V CDR1 and CDR2: KGHSH, LQKENI. There are 14 residues in the CDR3. The CDR3 loop is CASFLLGGYNEQFF. CDR3 sequence (DNA): TGTGCCAGCTTTCTCCTGGGGGGATACAATGAGCAGTTCTTC.

The chain combines TRBV27 with TRBJ2-1; TRBD2 is a possible D gene (6 bases). V gave up 5 bases and J gave up 4 bases, with 18 bases separating them. Germline V CDR1 and CDR2: MNHEY, SMNVEV (reference sequence). The CDR3 length is 16 residues. In DNA form, the CDR3 reads TGTGCCAGCAGTCAAGGAGCGGGCCCGTTGTACAATGAGCAGTTCTTC. Its protein product is CASSQGAGPLYNEQFF.

The chain couples TRBV27 to TRBJ1-2, with 10 bases that match TRBD1. Germline trimming cut 6 bases from V and 3 bases from J; bases unmatched to any gene: 1. Per germline, CDR1 MNHEY and CDR2 SMNVEV (reference sequence). The CDR3 runs 13 residues. The CDR3 here is CASRDRGYYGYTF. The CDR3 DNA sequence: TGTGCCAGCAGGGACAGGGGGTACTATGGCTACACCTTC.

This chain connects TRBV27 to TRBJ2-3, with 7 nucleotides matching TRBD1. Germline trimming cut 3 bases from V and 2 bases from J; bases unmatched to any gene: 14. Looked up from germline, CDR1 is MNHEY and CDR2 is SMNVEV (reference sequence). This CDR3 contains 18 residues. CDR3 DNA: TGTGCCAGCAGTTTGCTCTCCGGGACAGATATCGCCACAGATACGCAGTATTTT. It codes for CASSLLSGTDIATDTQYF.

The chain joins TRBV10-3 to TRBJ1-5, with 10 bases matching TRBD1. Germline V gene sequence: CDR1 ENHRY, CDR2 SYGVKD. The length of the CDR3 is 17 residues. V lost 2 bases to trimming and J lost 0 bases; unmatched junction nucleotides: 4. CDR3 DNA sequence: TGTGCCATCAGTGAGCCGGGGACAGGGGATAGCAATCAGCCCCAGCATTTT. Amino acid sequence: CAISEPGTGDSNQPQHF.

This clonotype was seen a handful of times. V and J are TRBV29-1 and TRBJ1-1, with 8 bases matching TRBD1. Germline values: CDR1 SQVTM, CDR2 ANQGSEA. The trim removed 7 bases at V and 10 bases at J, leaving 8 bases unmatched. The CDR3 runs to 11 residues. In nucleotides, the CDR3 is TGCAGCGCCGGTGGGACAGGTGGAGCTTTCTTT. This translates into CSAGGTGGAFF.

The rearrangement joins TRBV19 to TRBJ1-2; D possibly corresponds to TRBD1 (5 bases). The CDR3 extends over 13 amino acids. With 6 bases removed from V and 5 bases from J, the gap between germline ends came to 13 bases. CDR1 LNHDA and CDR2 SQIVND come from the germline V gene (reference sequence). In DNA, the CDR3 is TGTGCCAGTAGCCCAGACGGGGGATATGGCTACACCTTC. Protein sequence: CASSPDGGYGYTF.

This clonotype was counted once. The rearrangement uses TRBV30 and TRBJ2-7; D may be TRBD2 (6 bases). The V and J ends lost 0 bases and 7 bases respectively, with 10 bases between them. The CDR3 totals 12 residues. Germline loops: CDR1 GTSNPN, CDR2 SVGIG (reference sequence). The CDR3 sequence: CAWSVRGLEQYF. The CDR3 DNA reads as TGTGCCTGGAGTGTCCGGGGGTTGGAGCAGTACTTC.

The chain carries TRBV3-1 and TRBJ2-1, with a tentative D call TRBD2 (5 bases). The germline V and J ends were trimmed by 1 base and 3 bases, with 19 bases remaining between them. Germline V gene sequence: CDR1 LGHDT, CDR2 YNNKEL (reference sequence). This CDR3 is built from 18 residues. Here the CDR3 DNA reads TGTGCCAGCAGCCAAGGTAGTTCGGCGGACTTTTTCTACAATGAGCAGTTCTTC. It codes for CASSQGSSADFFYNEQFF.

The chain employs TRBV4-1 and TRBJ2-2, with 8 nucleotides matching TRBD1. This CDR3 is built from 18 residues. Germline lookup yields CDR1 MGHRA and CDR2 YSYEKL. V lost 2 bases, J lost 5 bases, and 13 bases stayed unmatched. Here the CDR3 DNA reads TGCGCCAGCAGCCAACCGTCGACACAAAACAGGGGGACCGGGGAGCTGTTTTTT. Its translation: CASSQPSTQNRGTGELFF.

This clonotype was seen a few times. V is TRBV30 and J is TRBJ1-6; a weak D match, TRBD1 (5 bases). Trimming cost V 5 bases and J 13 bases, with 15 bases left between them. Germline V lookup: CDR1 GTSNPN, CDR2 SVGIG (reference sequence). The CDR3 spans 12 residues. CDR3 in DNA: TGTGCCTGGCTCTACTCGGGGGGGCCCCTCCACTTT. Encoded protein: CAWLYSGGPLHF. Together with reference TRBV30 and TRBJ1-6, the CDR3 gives the full variable domain: SQTIHQWPATLVQPVGSPLSLECTVEGTSNPNLYWYRQAAGRGLQLLFYSVGIGQISSEVPQNLSASRPQDRQFILSSKKLLLSDSGFYLCAWLYSGGPLHFGNGTRLTVT.

This chain links TRBV27 with TRBJ2-1; 7 positions agree with TRBD2. The CDR3 has 12 amino acids. The V gene's germline CDR1 is MNHEY and CDR2 SMNVEV (reference sequence). V shed 6 bases and J 6 bases; nucleotides not matched to a gene: 2. CDR3 protein: CASSTSANEQFF. The DNA of the CDR3 is TGTGCCAGCAGCACTAGCGCCAATGAGCAGTTCTTC.

The chain combines TRBV29-1 with TRBJ2-4, with TRBD1 matching over 9 bases. This CDR3 is built from 11 residues. Trimming removed 3 bases from V and 15 bases from J; junction bases left unmatched: 6. Germline CDR1 SQVTM, CDR2 ANQGSEA. CDR3 bases: TGCAGCGTTGAGGGCGGGACAGGGCTGTACTTC. Encoded protein: CSVEGGTGLYF.

V and J are TRBV11-2 and TRBJ1-5; D not resolved. The length of the CDR3 is 16 residues. In germline, CDR1 is SGHAT, CDR2 FQNNGV. Trimming removed 0 bases from V and 2 bases from J, with 11 bases in between. The CDR3 is CASSLERDFGNQPQHF. The CDR3 bases are TGTGCCAGCAGCTTAGAGCGGGATTTCGGCAATCAGCCCCAGCATTTT.

CDR3 sequence (DNA): TGTGCCAGCAGCCTTCGCCCAGGGGACGCCTACAATGAGCAGTTCTTC. Residues: CASSLRPGDAYNEQFF. This sequence joins TRBV9 and TRBJ2-1, with D possibly being TRBD1 (6 bases). In germline, CDR1 is SGDLS, CDR2 YYNGEE. Between the trimmed V and J ends, which lost 4 bases and 2 bases, there was a span of 16 bases. The CDR3 runs to 16 residues.

This sequence joins TRBV27 and TRBJ1-5, with TRBD1 matching over 10 bases. The CDR3 is 13 amino acids. The V and J ends lost 10 bases and 3 bases, in that order; junction bases with no gene match: 3. The germline V gene encodes CDR1 MNHEY and CDR2 SMNVEV (reference sequence). CDR3 protein: CATGQGVNQPQHF. The CDR3 nucleotides read TGTGCCACCGGACAGGGGGTCAATCAGCCCCAGCATTTT.

The V gene is TRBV19, the J gene TRBJ1-5, with 7 bases fitting TRBD1. The germline gives CDR1 LNHDA, CDR2 SQIVND (reference sequence). CDR3 length: 15 residues. The J segment lost 4 bases and the V segment lost 5 bases, leaving 8 bases of the junction unmatched. The CDR3 bases are TGTGCCAGTAGTCCTTGGGACAGCCCAAATCAGCCCCAGCATTTT. As protein: CASSPWDSPNQPQHF.

The chain links TRBV11-2 to TRBJ2-2; D is uncertain. This CDR3 spans 14 amino acids. Germline CDR1 is SGHAT and CDR2 is FQNNGV. Deletions cut 3 bases from V and 2 bases from J, with 7 bases between. In nucleotides, the CDR3 is TGTGCCAGCAGCTTTGGACCTAACACCGGGGAGCTGTTTTTT. Translating gives CASSFGPNTGELFF.

V usage is TRBV30 and J usage is TRBJ2-1, with D perhaps TRBD2 (6 bases). The length of the CDR3 is 14 residues. V lost 5 bases, J lost 1 base, and 12 bases lay in between. Germline CDR1 and CDR2: GTSNPN and SVGIG (reference sequence). CDR3: CAWWLGGSYNEQFF. The CDR3 DNA sequence: TGTGCCTGGTGGCTGGGGGGTTCCTACAATGAGCAGTTCTTC.

The chain has TRBV6-5 and TRBJ2-1; D may be TRBD1 or TRBD2 (5 bases each). Trimming took 2 bases from V and 0 from J, leaving 17 bases between them. The germline gives CDR1 MNHEY, CDR2 SVGAGI. The CDR3 covers 18 residues. The CDR3 DNA is TGTGCCAGCAGTTACCCCGGGACGATACCGAGCTCCTACAATGAGCAGTTCTTC. It yields the protein CASSYPGTIPSSYNEQFF.

The chain is built from TRBV2 and TRBJ2-3, with 10 bases fitting TRBD2. CDR3 length equals 15 residues. In germline, CDR1 is SNHLY, CDR2 FYNNEI. V shed 2 bases, J shed 2 bases, and the junction held 1 base outside the gene matches. The CDR3 region has the DNA TGTGCCAGCAGTGAAACTAGCGGGATCACAGATACGCAGTATTTT. It specifies CASSETSGITDTQYF.

The chain carries TRBV20-1 and TRBJ2-3, with 9 bases identical to TRBD2. V was pared by 0 bases and J by 2 bases, with 9 bases of the junction left unmatched. Per germline, CDR1 DFQATT and CDR2 SNEGSKA (reference sequence). This CDR3 contains 17 residues. CDR3 protein: CSARDPGLARVTDTQYF. The CDR3 DNA is TGCAGTGCTAGAGATCCCGGACTAGCGAGAGTCACAGATACGCAGTATTTT.

For the CDR3, the DNA is TGTGCCAGCAGTGCCCGGGACAGGGTCGATGAGCAGTTCTTC. It codes for CASSARDRVDEQFF. The gene calls are TRBV25-1 and TRBJ2-1, with 9 bases lining up with TRBD1. V trimming: 4 bases; J trimming: 8 bases; junction bases outside the gene matches: 6. CDR3 size: 14 residues. Germline V gives CDR1 MGHDK, CDR2 SYGVNS.

The gene calls are TRBV29-1 and TRBJ1-5; 10 bases are a match to TRBD1. The CDR3 contains 15 residues. Germline trimming cut 6 bases from V and 4 bases from J; bases unmatched to any gene: 9. From germline, CDR1 is SQVTM and CDR2 ANQGSEA. As DNA, the CDR3 is TGCAGCGTGGCGGGACAGGGGCGAGTAAATCAGCCCCAGCATTTT. This gives the protein CSVAGQGRVNQPQHF.